The 3 T cell receptor beta chains given below trace back to one sample, sequenced in a study of OX40 agonist ivuxolimab in advanced cancers. Profiled with immunoSEQ multiplex PCR; TCRdb holds only in-frame clones, not every one. Of around 98,000 clones listed, around 90% are singletons. This material consisted of CD4+ or CD8+ T cells sorted from blood, taken in a trial of the OX40 agonist ivuxolimab. The source of these receptors is an adult with an advanced solid tumor such as melanoma, head and neck, liver or kidney cancer.

The J gene is TRBJ1-2, the V gene TRBV7-2, with a tentative D call TRBD1 (6 bases). Germline assignment: CDR1 SGHTA and CDR2 FQGNSA. V dropped 4 bases and J dropped 2 bases, with 11 bases sitting between them. The CDR3 loop spans 14 amino acids. The chain's CDR3 is CASSYRDLNYGYTF. The CDR3 DNA follows: TGTGCCAGCAGCTACAGGGATCTAAACTATGGCTACACCTTC. The variable domain in full, completed from reference TRBV7-2 and TRBJ1-2, reads GAGVSQSPSNKVTEKGKDVELRCDPISGHTALYWYRQSLGQGLEFLIYFQGNSAPDKSGLPSDRFSAERTGGSVSTLTIQRTQQEDSAVYLCASSYRDLNYGYTFGSGTRLTVV.

The chain combines TRBV5-4 with TRBJ2-2; weak D call: TRBD2 (6 bases). The germline V gene has CDR1 SGHNT and CDR2 YYREEE (reference sequence). Trimming shortened V by 0 bases and J by 0 bases, and 12 bases separated the two germline ends. The CDR3 is 17 amino acids. The DNA of the CDR3 is TGTGCCAGCAGCTTGGCTAGTGGGGGGTCGAACACCGGGGAGCTGTTTTTT. Amino acids: CASSLASGGSNTGELFF.

In this sample, this clone turned up a few times. The J gene is TRBJ2-5, the V gene TRBV11-1; no definite D call. V lost 1 base and J lost 1, with 10 bases in between. CDR1 and CDR2 from the germline V gene are SGHAT and FQDESV (reference sequence). The CDR3 consists of 15 residues. The CDR3 here is CASSLDSTPQETQYF. The DNA of the CDR3 is TGTGCCAGCAGCTTAGATAGTACACCCCAAGAGACCCAGTACTTC.